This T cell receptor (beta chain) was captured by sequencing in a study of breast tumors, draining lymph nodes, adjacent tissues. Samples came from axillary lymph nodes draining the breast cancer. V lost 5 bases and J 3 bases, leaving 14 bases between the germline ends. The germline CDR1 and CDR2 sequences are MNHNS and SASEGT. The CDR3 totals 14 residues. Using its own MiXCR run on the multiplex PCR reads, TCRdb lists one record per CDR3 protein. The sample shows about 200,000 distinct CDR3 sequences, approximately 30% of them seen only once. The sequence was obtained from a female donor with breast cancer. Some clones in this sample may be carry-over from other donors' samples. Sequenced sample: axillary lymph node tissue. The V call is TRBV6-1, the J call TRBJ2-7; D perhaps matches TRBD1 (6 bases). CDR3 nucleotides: TGTGCCAGCAGTCCCCAACAGGGAAACTACGAGCAGTACTTC. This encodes CASSPQQGNYEQYF.